This T cell receptor beta chain was obtained from a study of regulatory T cells in long-lasting Graves disease. CDR3-region Arm-PCR and iRepertoire HTBI primers produced the TCR beta libraries. TCRdb re-called the multiplex PCR reads with MiXCR, one entry per CDR3 protein. The data hold over 500,000 distinct CDR3 sequences, with 15% to 20% observed a single time. Time point given: newly diagnosed GD, antithyroid drugs for less than 3 months. Scientists built the TCR library using RNA that was extracted from PBMCs. Trimming removed 1 base at V and 1 base at J, with 14 bases between. Germline assignment: CDR1 SGHTS and CDR2 YDEGEE. There are 16 residues in the CDR3. The sample also formed part of further work on T cells in Graves' hyperthyroidism and ophthalmopathy.

The specimen was peripheral blood mononuclear cells (PBMCs), collected at new diagnosis, from a patient treated with antithyroid drugs. The clonotype comes from a woman in her twenties or thirties with Graves disease. This chain links TRBV5-8 with TRBJ2-5, with a tentative D call TRBD1 (7 bases). The CDR3 loop reads CASSLSGGGGQETQYF. In DNA form, the CDR3 reads TGTGCCAGCAGCTTGAGTGGAGGGGGCGGCCAAGAGACCCAGTACTTC.